Each of the 17 T cell receptor beta chains below was sequenced from the same sample in a study of T cell changes during pregnancy in multiple sclerosis. Clones were read by immunoSEQ multiplex PCR, and TCRdb kept only the in-frame ones, dropping some. The table lists around 59,000 clones, 93% of them singletons. This specimen was CD8+ T cells from peripheral blood mononuclear cells, taken in the second trimester of pregnancy. These receptor sequences come from a female donor with multiple sclerosis, enrolled in a pregnancy study.

The chain employs TRBV6-5 and TRBJ2-1, with a possible D match to TRBD2 (6 bases). CDR1 MNHEY and CDR2 SVGAGI come from the germline V gene. V was shortened by 7 bases and J by 2 bases, with 15 bases between the two germline ends. This CDR3 is built from 15 residues. The CDR3 loop reads CASNSRGTPYNEQFF. In DNA form, the CDR3 reads TGTGCCAGCAATTCCCGGGGGACTCCCTACAATGAGCAGTTCTTC.

The rearrangement links TRBV5-4 to TRBJ2-3; TRBD2 matches at 10 bases. Per the germline V gene, CDR1 is SGHNT and CDR2 is YYREEE (reference sequence). The V segment lost 4 bases and the J segment 5 bases; nucleotides outside the gene matches: 19. The CDR3 contains 19 residues. This chain's CDR3 is CASSNPYGGSGGAKDTQYF. The CDR3 DNA is TGTGCCAGCAGCAACCCTTATGGCGGGAGCGGGGGGGCCAAAGATACGCAGTATTTT.

The rearrangement links TRBV6-1 to TRBJ2-7; TRBD2 agrees at 13 bases. Germline CDR1 reads MNHNS; CDR2 reads SASEGT. The CDR3 covers 13 residues. The trim removed 6 bases at V and 7 bases at J, leaving 3 bases unmatched. DNA of the CDR3: TGTGCCAGCAGACTAGCGGGAGGGCCAGAGCAGTACTTC. This gives the protein CASRLAGGPEQYF.

The chain carries TRBV14 and TRBJ2-7, with a possible D match to TRBD1 (6 bases). V was clipped by 4 bases and J by 3 bases, with 19 bases between them. Germline CDR1 reads SGHDN; CDR2 reads FVKESK. The CDR3 sequence is 16 residues long. Here the CDR3 DNA reads TGTGCCAGCAGCCTTCAGAGGACAGATTACTACTACGAGCAGTACTTC. Translated: CASSLQRTDYYYEQYF.

The rearrangement joins TRBV29-1 to TRBJ2-3, with TRBD1 identical over 8 bases. The CDR3 is 13 amino acids. Germline V gives CDR1 SQVTM, CDR2 ANQGSEA. With 4 bases clipped from V and 6 bases from J, the junction kept 6 bases outside the gene matches. The CDR3 sequence is CSVVDRAPDTQYF. The CDR3 DNA sequence: TGCAGCGTTGTGGACAGGGCCCCGGATACGCAGTATTTT.

The chain combines TRBV7-9 with TRBJ1-1; D possibly corresponds to TRBD1 (5 bases). V was shortened by 5 bases and J by 6 bases, with 16 bases between the two germline ends. The CDR3 spans 14 residues. Germline CDR1 is SEHNR and CDR2 is FQNEAQ (reference sequence). CDR3 bases: TGTGCCAGCAGCCTCCCGGGGGGGGTCGCTGAAGCTTTCTTT. This translates into CASSLPGGVAEAFF.

This clone was detected a few times. The chain combines TRBV4-2 with TRBJ2-1; D might be TRBD2 (7 bases). The CDR3 runs 15 residues. CDR1 and CDR2 from the germline V gene are LGHNA and YNFKEQ. With 0 bases removed from V and 7 bases from J, the gap between germline ends came to 13 bases. The CDR3 is CASSQESGGPNEQFF. CDR3 DNA sequence: TGTGCCAGCAGCCAAGAATCGGGGGGCCCGAATGAGCAGTTCTTC.

The chain recombines TRBV7-8 with TRBJ1-5; no reliable D call. The CDR3 has 14 residues. Per germline, CDR1 SGHVS and CDR2 FQNEAQ. V was cut by 5 bases and J by 3 bases, with 11 bases left in between. The CDR3 spells CASSPRPDNQPQHF. The DNA for the CDR3 is TGTGCCAGCAGCCCTAGACCGGACAATCAGCCCCAGCATTTT.

The genes are TRBV14 and TRBJ2-7; D is undetermined. The CDR3 spans 13 residues. In germline, CDR1 is SGHDN, CDR2 FVKESK. V was pared by 4 bases and J by 3 bases, with 10 bases between. CDR3: CASSLQAYYEQYF. DNA of the CDR3: TGTGCCAGCAGCCTCCAAGCTTACTACGAGCAGTACTTC.

The chain joins TRBV6-5 to TRBJ1-1, with D possibly being TRBD1 (5 bases). The CDR3 has 14 residues. V lost 6 bases, J lost 11 bases, and 22 bases lay in between. Germline CDR1 and CDR2: MNHEY and SVGAGI. As DNA, the CDR3 is TGTGCCAGCAGGCCCGGGACGGGCGGGGTAAGGGCTTTCTTT. This sequence encodes CASRPGTGGVRAFF.

This chain connects TRBV28 to TRBJ2-6, with D perhaps TRBD1 (6 bases). Trimming took off 4 bases at V and 4 bases at J, with 20 bases between the two ends. CDR1 is MDHEN and CDR2 is SYDVKM in the germline V gene. CDR3 length equals 18 residues. The DNA of the CDR3 is TGTGCCAGCAGTTCACCCGGGACACCCGTTCCCGGGGCCAACGTCCTGACTTTC. This encodes CASSSPGTPVPGANVLTF.

This chain connects TRBV7-9 to TRBJ1-2; D is unresolved. Germline V gene lookup returns CDR1 SEHNR and CDR2 FQNEAQ (reference sequence). The CDR3 loop spans 15 amino acids. V was pared by 5 bases and J by 0 bases, with 13 bases between. The CDR3 DNA is TGTGCCAGCAGCCAGCTAAGCGGAGCTAACTATGGCTACACCTTC. Translation gives CASSQLSGANYGYTF.

The genes are TRBV10-2 and TRBJ2-3; D gene uncertain. The CDR3 runs to 13 residues. With 1 base removed from V and 7 bases from J, the gap between germline ends came to 9 bases. Germline values: CDR1 WSHSY, CDR2 SAAADI. CDR3 protein: CASSEFEAYTQYF. In nucleotides, the CDR3 is TGCGCCAGCAGTGAGTTCGAGGCATATACGCAGTATTTT.

The rearrangement links TRBV9 to TRBJ2-5; D may be TRBD1 (5 bases). The CDR3 runs 16 residues. V was trimmed by 0 bases and J by 2 bases, leaving 14 bases between them. CDR1 and CDR2 (germline): SGDLS, YYNGEE. The chain's CDR3 is CASSVETTVSQETQYF. Here the CDR3 DNA reads TGTGCCAGCAGCGTAGAAACGACAGTATCTCAAGAGACCCAGTACTTC.

The chain uses TRBV15 and TRBJ2-1; D is perhaps TRBD2 (6 bases). Trimming pared 5 bases from V and 5 bases from J, leaving 19 bases between. CDR1 is LNHNV and CDR2 is YYDKDF in the germline V gene (reference sequence). The CDR3 extends over 16 amino acids. The CDR3 loop reads CATSEGGNVLNNEQFF. CDR3 nucleotide sequence: TGTGCCACCAGCGAGGGAGGTAACGTACTTAACAATGAGCAGTTCTTC.

J is TRBJ1-1 and V is TRBV5-4; no reliable D call. V was cut by 1 base and J by 1 base, with 5 bases left in between. The CDR3 is 13 residues long. The germline V gene has CDR1 SGHNT and CDR2 YYREEE (reference sequence). The CDR3 DNA reads TGTGCCAGCAGCTTGATCGGGAACACTGAAGCTTTCTTT. It translates to CASSLIGNTEAFF.

The chain couples TRBV7-6 to TRBJ1-3, with a possible D match to TRBD1 (6 bases). CDR3 size: 16 residues. The V and J ends lost 5 bases and 1 base respectively, with 15 bases between them. Germline values: CDR1 SGHVS, CDR2 FNYEAQ. The CDR3 DNA follows: TGTGCCAGCAGCCCTTCACGACAGGTTTCTGGAAACACCATATATTTT. Protein product: CASSPSRQVSGNTIYF.